These T cell receptor beta chains were read from a single sample in a study of identical twins. One entry per CDR3 protein, called by TCRdb with MiXCR from the 5' RACE reads. The sample holds roughly 630,000 distinct CDR3 sequences, about 7% seen once. The sample also formed part of further work on yellow fever vaccine responses in identical twins.

Sequenced sample: PBMCs. The receptor source for this set is a young woman in good health. Both conserved end residues are part of each CDR3. Fields, in order: CDR3 DNA, CDR3 protein, V gene, J gene, D gene, clone size. D genes are given only for firm matches. For some rows the clone size is stated as once, few or many, or as a class when expanded; others skip it.

CDR3 DNA: TGCAGTGCAAGAGCCGGGACTAAGTCCTCGTTCTTC; CDR3 protein: CSARAGTKSSFF; V gene: TRBV20-1; J gene: TRBJ2-1; D gene: TRBD2; clone size: many
CDR3 DNA: TGTGCCAGCAACCCTGGGGCAGGGAATCCTGAAGCTTTCTTT; CDR3 protein: CASNPGAGNPEAFF; V gene: TRBV7-9; J gene: TRBJ1-1; D gene: .; clone size: few
CDR3 DNA: TGTGCCAGCAGTAGTCCCGGGACAGGGTCTAGTGAGCAGTTCTTC; CDR3 protein: CASSSPGTGSSEQFF; V gene: TRBV27; J gene: TRBJ2-1; D gene: TRBD1; clone size: .
CDR3 DNA: TGTGCCAGCAGCGTCCGACTAGAGGCTGAGCAGTTCTTC; CDR3 protein: CASSVRLEAEQFF; V gene: TRBV9; J gene: TRBJ2-1; D gene: .; clone size: few
CDR3 DNA: TGTGCCAGCAGTGTGCAGTTTTATTCCCAAGAGAACCTAGAGCAGTTCTTC; CDR3 protein: CASSVQFYSQENLEQFF; V gene: TRBV25-1; J gene: TRBJ2-1; D gene: .; clone size: .
CDR3 DNA: TGCAGTGCTAGAGGGCTAGCGGATACCTACGAGCAGTACTTC; CDR3 protein: CSARGLADTYEQYF; V gene: TRBV20-1; J gene: TRBJ2-7; D gene: TRBD2; clone size: many
CDR3 DNA: TGTGCCAGCAGCAGGGCGGATGAGCAGTTCTTC; CDR3 protein: CASSRADEQFF; V gene: TRBV3-1; J gene: TRBJ2-1; D gene: .; clone size: many
CDR3 DNA: TGTGCCAGCAGCACACCCGGGACAGATACCTCCTACGAGCAGTACTTC; CDR3 protein: CASSTPGTDTSYEQYF; V gene: TRBV28; J gene: TRBJ2-7; D gene: TRBD1; clone size: .
CDR3 DNA: TGTGCCAGCAGTGAAGGTGGACAGGGTCCAGGTCAGCCCCAGCATTTT; CDR3 protein: CASSEGGQGPGQPQHF; V gene: TRBV2; J gene: TRBJ1-5; D gene: TRBD1; clone size: few
CDR3 DNA: TGCTCGACTCAATCCTACAATGAGCAGTTCTTC; CDR3 protein: CSTQSYNEQFF; V gene: TRBV29-1; J gene: TRBJ2-1; D gene: .; clone size: .
CDR3 DNA: TGTGCCAGCAGCTTAGTAATGAATGAGCAGTTCTTC; CDR3 protein: CASSLVMNEQFF; V gene: TRBV7-9; J gene: TRBJ2-1; D gene: .; clone size: few
CDR3 DNA: TGTGCCAGCAGCTTAACGGGGTCTGGGGCCAACGTCCTGACTTTC; CDR3 protein: CASSLTGSGANVLTF; V gene: TRBV7-8; J gene: TRBJ2-6; D gene: .; clone size: many
CDR3 DNA: TGCGCCAGCAGCTTCGGTTGGGAAGATACGCAGTATTTT; CDR3 protein: CASSFGWEDTQYF; V gene: TRBV5-1; J gene: TRBJ2-3; D gene: .; clone size: many
CDR3 DNA: TGCGCCCGACGGGCTAGCGGGAGGGCCGGTCCCTACGAGCAGTACTTC; CDR3 protein: CARRASGRAGPYEQYF; V gene: TRBV23-1; J gene: TRBJ2-7; D gene: TRBD2; clone size: .
CDR3 DNA: TGTGCCAACAGTGGGGGGACAGGGGTCACAGATACGCAGTATTTT; CDR3 protein: CANSGGTGVTDTQYF; V gene: TRBV2; J gene: TRBJ2-3; D gene: TRBD1; clone size: few
CDR3 DNA: TGCAGTGCCAACGGACTAGCGGGATGGGAGCAGTACTTC; CDR3 protein: CSANGLAGWEQYF; V gene: TRBV20-1; J gene: TRBJ2-7; D gene: TRBD2; clone size: .
CDR3 DNA: TGTGCCAGCAGTTTAGCGACCCGCACAGATACGCAGTATTTT; CDR3 protein: CASSLATRTDTQYF; V gene: TRBV28; J gene: TRBJ2-3; D gene: .; clone size: few
CDR3 DNA: TGTGCCAGCAGTCCCGGACCTGCACGTTGGGAGCAGTACTTC; CDR3 protein: CASSPGPARWEQYF; V gene: TRBV6-1; J gene: TRBJ2-7; D gene: .; clone size: .
CDR3 DNA: TGTGCCAGCAGCCAAGATCACGGTCAGCCCCAGCATTTT; CDR3 protein: CASSQDHGQPQHF; V gene: TRBV14; J gene: TRBJ1-5; D gene: .; clone size: .
CDR3 DNA: TGTGCCAGCAGCGTTCTAGTAGGCGGAGGGCCAGGGGGCAATGAGCAGTTCTTC; CDR3 protein: CASSVLVGGGPGGNEQFF; V gene: TRBV9; J gene: TRBJ2-1; D gene: .; clone size: .
CDR3 DNA: TGTGCCAGCAGCAGGTTCCTTTACGAGCAGTACTTC; CDR3 protein: CASSRFLYEQYF; V gene: TRBV12-3/TRBV12-4; J gene: TRBJ2-7; D gene: .; clone size: few
CDR3 DNA: TGCAGTGCTAGAGCGGGCGGGCAGGGGGCGGGTGGAAACACCATATATTTT; CDR3 protein: CSARAGGQGAGGNTIYF; V gene: TRBV20-1; J gene: TRBJ1-3; D gene: TRBD1; clone size: few
CDR3 DNA: TGTGCCAGCAGGGAACACGGGACAGCTGGAAACACCATATATTTT; CDR3 protein: CASREHGTAGNTIYF; V gene: TRBV27; J gene: TRBJ1-3; D gene: TRBD1; clone size: .
CDR3 DNA: TGTGCCAGCATGACAGAGACCTACGAGCAGTACTTC; CDR3 protein: CASMTETYEQYF; V gene: TRBV28; J gene: TRBJ2-7; D gene: .; clone size: .
CDR3 DNA: TGTGCCAGCAGCCCCGCAGGGCCATTCCAAGAGACCCAGTACTTC; CDR3 protein: CASSPAGPFQETQYF; V gene: TRBV3-1; J gene: TRBJ2-5; D gene: .; clone size: many
CDR3 DNA: TGTGCCAGCACCTCGGGAGCGGGGGGGCCGGATACGCAGTATTTT; CDR3 protein: CASTSGAGGPDTQYF; V gene: TRBV6-1; J gene: TRBJ2-3; D gene: TRBD2; clone size: .
CDR3 DNA: TGTGCCAGCAACAAACCGGGACTAGCGGGAGTAGATACGCAGTATTTT; CDR3 protein: CASNKPGLAGVDTQYF; V gene: TRBV28; J gene: TRBJ2-3; D gene: TRBD2; clone size: .
CDR3 DNA: TGCGCCAGCAGCCAGGCCGCCTGGCGGGGGACCGGGGAGCTGTTTTTT; CDR3 protein: CASSQAAWRGTGELFF; V gene: TRBV5-1; J gene: TRBJ2-2; D gene: TRBD2; clone size: .
CDR3 DNA: TGTGCCAGCCAGTACAATGAGCAGTTCTTC; CDR3 protein: CASQYNEQFF; V gene: TRBV11-2; J gene: TRBJ2-1; D gene: .; clone size: few
CDR3 DNA: TGTGCCAGCAGCCTGGAGGGGATGGCTTCCTACGAGCAGTACTTC; CDR3 protein: CASSLEGMASYEQYF; V gene: TRBV27; J gene: TRBJ2-7; D gene: .; clone size: .
CDR3 DNA: TGTGCCAGCAGAGGGTCTGGCAATCAGCCCCAGCATTTT; CDR3 protein: CASRGSGNQPQHF; V gene: TRBV12-3/TRBV12-4; J gene: TRBJ1-5; D gene: .; clone size: many
CDR3 DNA: TGTGCCAGCAGTTACGACCCCACAGATACGCAGTATTTT; CDR3 protein: CASSYDPTDTQYF; V gene: TRBV6-5; J gene: TRBJ2-3; D gene: .; clone size: .
CDR3 DNA: TGTGCCATCAGTGAGTCGAGGCCAGATGAAAAACTGTTTTTT; CDR3 protein: CAISESRPDEKLFF; V gene: TRBV10-3; J gene: TRBJ1-4; D gene: .; clone size: many
CDR3 DNA: TGTGCCAGCAGCGATGGGGGGGTACAAGAGACCCAGTACTTC; CDR3 protein: CASSDGGVQETQYF; V gene: TRBV9; J gene: TRBJ2-5; D gene: TRBD2; clone size: .
CDR3 DNA: TGTGCCAGCAGCTCCCTCGGGACTCCTACCTACGAGCAGTACTTC; CDR3 protein: CASSSLGTPTYEQYF; V gene: TRBV7-9; J gene: TRBJ2-7; D gene: .; clone size: few
CDR3 DNA: TGTGCCAGCAGTTCCGGGGGGGGAATTTACAATGAGCAGTTCTTC; CDR3 protein: CASSSGGGIYNEQFF; V gene: TRBV12-3/TRBV12-4; J gene: TRBJ2-1; D gene: TRBD2; clone size: few
CDR3 DNA: TGCAGCTTTGGGGCTTTGCAGGCCGCCTATAATTCACCCCTCCACTTT; CDR3 protein: CSFGALQAAYNSPLHF; V gene: TRBV29-1; J gene: TRBJ1-6; D gene: .; clone size: few
CDR3 DNA: TGTGCCAGCAGTTACAGGGACAACGCTTTCTTT; CDR3 protein: CASSYRDNAFF; V gene: TRBV12-3/TRBV12-4; J gene: TRBJ1-1; D gene: .; clone size: .
CDR3 DNA: TGCGCCAGCAGCAAGGGACTAGCGGGAGAGATCTCTGGGGCCAACGTCCTGACTTTC; CDR3 protein: CASSKGLAGEISGANVLTF; V gene: TRBV5-1; J gene: TRBJ2-6; D gene: TRBD2; clone size: .
CDR3 DNA: TGTGCCAGCAGGTCTGCAGGGGCCCCCTCCTACGAGCAGTACTTC; CDR3 protein: CASRSAGAPSYEQYF; V gene: TRBV12-3/TRBV12-4; J gene: TRBJ2-7; D gene: .; clone size: .
CDR3 DNA: TGCGCCAGCAGCTTTACCGGGGTTAGCACAGATACGCAGTATTTT; CDR3 protein: CASSFTGVSTDTQYF; V gene: TRBV5-1; J gene: TRBJ2-3; D gene: .; clone size: .
CDR3 DNA: TGTGCCAGCAGCTTATCAGGGGCCACCGGGGAGCTGTTTTTT; CDR3 protein: CASSLSGATGELFF; V gene: TRBV25-1; J gene: TRBJ2-2; D gene: .; clone size: many
CDR3 DNA: TGTGCCAGCAGCTTAGAGGCAAACAATGAGCAGTTCTTC; CDR3 protein: CASSLEANNEQFF; V gene: TRBV11-2; J gene: TRBJ2-1; D gene: .; clone size: .
CDR3 DNA: TGTGCCAGCAGCGAGACTAACTCCTACAATGAGCAGTTCTTC; CDR3 protein: CASSETNSYNEQFF; V gene: TRBV12-3/TRBV12-4; J gene: TRBJ2-1; D gene: .; clone size: few
CDR3 DNA: TGTGCCAGCTCACCACGAGTCGACGACCAGGGGAATGAGCAGTTCTTC; CDR3 protein: CASSPRVDDQGNEQFF; V gene: TRBV18; J gene: TRBJ2-1; D gene: .; clone size: few
CDR3 DNA: TGTGCCATCAGTGACCAGACAGGAGGTGGCACTCATGACGGGGAGCTGTTTTTT; CDR3 protein: CAISDQTGGGTHDGELFF; V gene: TRBV10-3; J gene: TRBJ2-2; D gene: .; clone size: .
CDR3 DNA: TGTGCCAGCAGTTTAGCGGGAACAGCTAACTATGGCTACACCTTC; CDR3 protein: CASSLAGTANYGYTF; V gene: TRBV12-3/TRBV12-4; J gene: TRBJ1-2; D gene: .; clone size: .
CDR3 DNA: TGTGCCAGCAGCTTTTACACAGGGACTGGCTACGAGCAGTACTTC; CDR3 protein: CASSFYTGTGYEQYF; V gene: TRBV7-8; J gene: TRBJ2-7; D gene: .; clone size: few
CDR3 DNA: TGTGCCAGTAGTATAGCTAGCGGGACTTTCAATGAGCAGTTCTTC; CDR3 protein: CASSIASGTFNEQFF; V gene: TRBV19; J gene: TRBJ2-1; D gene: TRBD2; clone size: .
CDR3 DNA: TGTGCCAGCCCACTAGCGGGAGGGAACGCCGGGGAGCTGTTTTTT; CDR3 protein: CASPLAGGNAGELFF; V gene: TRBV12-3/TRBV12-4; J gene: TRBJ2-2; D gene: TRBD2; clone size: .